This note documents a single T cell receptor (beta chain) sequence. TCRdb re-called the 5' RACE reads; every CDR3 protein appears as one record, without DNA. This table holds around 220,000 distinct CDR3 sequences. This sample was included in a study of monozygotic twins with inflammatory bowel disease. Germline V gene data show CDR1 as SEHNR and CDR2 as FQNEAQ (reference sequence). This CDR3 is 16 amino acids long. The clonotype comes from a human donor with ulcerative colitis or Crohn's disease, or a healthy co-twin of an affected twin (not recorded which). The sample was blood. V gene TRBV7-9 combines with J gene TRBJ2-3; TCRdb outputs TRBD1, but without DNA this stays unchecked. The CDR3 loop is CASYNGGTGHPDTQYF.